The table lists the clone carrying this TCR beta chain with many counts. Germline CDR1 SGHTA, CDR2 FQGNSA. The germline V and J ends were trimmed by 1 base and 0 bases, with 6 bases remaining between them. This CDR3 spans 15 amino acids. This entry is derived from a study of T cell repertoires in cytomegalovirus infection. TCRdb re-called the reads with MiXCR, one entry per CDR3 protein. This sample has 200,000 to 300,000 distinct CDR3 sequences; roughly 9% occur once, and the top ten carry about 16%. The sample consisted of PBMCs. This receptor was obtained from a human donor in good health (CMV status not recorded). Some clones in this sample may be carry-over from other donors' samples. V is TRBV7-2 and J is TRBJ1-4, with unresolved D. The CDR3 loop reads CASSLVMSTNEKLFF. The CDR3 DNA reads TGTGCCAGCAGCTTAGTTATGTCAACTAATGAAAAACTGTTTTTT.